A single TCR beta chain is shown here with its context. Its antigen is not known. This record belongs to a study of T cell responses to AZD1222 COVID-19 vaccine. Study-level points and caveats: After the peak T cell response, and only then, were repertoires sampled.

The CDR3 covers 18 residues. Analyses pooled second doses at about 4 or about 12 weeks. Clones were sequenced by immunoSEQ multiplex PCR, and TCRdb holds only the in-frame ones, with some missing. Counted here are around 200,000 clones, under 95% occurring once; the ten biggest clones make up about 1.5%. The material sequenced was peripheral blood, taken 28 days after the second AZD1222 dose. This receptor was taken from an adult who received the AZD1222 COVID-19 vaccine. The J gene is TRBJ1-3, the V gene TRBV12-1; the DNA was not compared with TRBD1, the D call given in the table. TRBV12-1 is reported as a pseudogene. Here the CDR3 reads CASSSRDRGGCHGNTIYF. The CDR3 DNA follows: TGTGCCAGCAGCTCCAGGGACAGGGGCGGTTGCCATGGAAACACCATATATTTT.